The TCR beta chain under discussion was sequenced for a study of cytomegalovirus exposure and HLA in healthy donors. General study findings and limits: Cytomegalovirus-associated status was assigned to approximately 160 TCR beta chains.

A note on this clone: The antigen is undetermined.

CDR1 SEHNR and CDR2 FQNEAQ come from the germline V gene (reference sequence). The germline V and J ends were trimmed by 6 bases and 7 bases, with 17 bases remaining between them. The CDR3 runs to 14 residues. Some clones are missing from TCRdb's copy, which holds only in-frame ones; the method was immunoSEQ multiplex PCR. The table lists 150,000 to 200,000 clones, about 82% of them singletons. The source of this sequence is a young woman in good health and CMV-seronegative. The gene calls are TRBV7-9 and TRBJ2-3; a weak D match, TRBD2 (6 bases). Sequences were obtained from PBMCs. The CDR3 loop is CASRAGLLPNTQYF. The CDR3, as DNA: TGTGCCAGCAGGGCGGGACTTCTTCCGAATACGCAGTATTTT.